A single sample is the source of the 21 T cell receptor beta chains below, sequenced in a study of tissue T cells after allogeneic stem cell transplantation. Profiled with immunoSEQ multiplex PCR; TCRdb holds only in-frame clones, not every one. The sample lists about 5,700 clones; 76% were seen once. Sequenced material: blood, taken before transplantation. These TCRs come from a man between 40 and 69 years old who later had graft-versus-host disease after an allogeneic stem cell transplant.

The sample holds a few counts of this clone. V and J are TRBV6-1 and TRBJ2-1; 9 bases align to TRBD1. V lost 3 bases and J lost 14; bases outside the gene matches: 5. The CDR3 extends over 12 amino acids. Germline V gene lookup returns CDR1 MNHNS and CDR2 SASEGT. For the CDR3, the DNA is TGTGCCAGCAGTGATTGGGACAGGGAAAAGTTCTTC. Its translation is CASSDWDREKFF.

This sequence joins TRBV27 and TRBJ2-2; 8 bases are a match to TRBD2. The J segment lost 6 bases and the V segment lost 8 bases, leaving 2 bases of the junction unmatched. Germline V gene lookup returns CDR1 MNHEY and CDR2 SMNVEV (reference sequence). This CDR3 has 12 residues. The CDR3 nucleotides read TGTGCCAGCTCGGGAGGGCCCGGGGAGCTGTTTTTT. It encodes CASSGGPGELFF.

The chain recombines TRBV19 with TRBJ2-3, with 8 bases matching TRBD1. The CDR3 is made up of 15 amino acids. CDR1 is LNHDA and CDR2 is SQIVND in the germline V gene (reference sequence). Trimming removed 5 bases from V and 1 base from J; junction bases left unmatched: 5. The DNA of the CDR3 is TGTGCCAGTAGTCCGACAGGGGAGGGCACAGATACGCAGTATTTT. Protein sequence: CASSPTGEGTDTQYF. The full variable domain, its missing parts supplied by reference TRBV19 and TRBJ2-3, is DGGITQSPKYLFRKEGQNVTLSCEQNLNHDAMYWYRQDPGQGLRLIYYSQIVNDFQKGDIAEGYSVSREKKESFPLTVTSAQKNPTAFYLCASSPTGEGTDTQYFGPGTRLTVL.

This chain joins TRBV11-2 and TRBJ1-2, with a tentative D call TRBD1 (5 bases). From germline, CDR1 is SGHAT and CDR2 FQNNGV. Trimming took off 5 bases at V and 0 bases at J, with 13 bases between the two ends. The CDR3 has 15 amino acids. The DNA for the CDR3 is TGTGCCAGCAGCCCTCAGACAGCTGCTAACTATGGCTACACCTTC. Translation gives CASSPQTAANYGYTF.

V usage is TRBV6-5 and J usage is TRBJ1-1; D remains unclear. CDR3 size: 14 residues. Germline CDR1 and CDR2: MNHEY and SVGAGI. V gave up 7 bases and J gave up 5 bases, with 17 bases separating them. CDR3 sequence reads: CASTEEAGITEAFF. The CDR3 DNA sequence: TGTGCCAGCACGGAGGAGGCTGGGATAACTGAAGCTTTCTTT.

The CDR3 region has the DNA TGTGCCAGTAGTATAATGGTGGGAAGGGAGCTGTTTTTT. It specifies CASSIMVGRELFF. The chain carries TRBV19 and TRBJ2-2; D unresolved. The CDR3 has 13 amino acids. V was pared by 2 bases and J by 9 bases, with 10 bases between. CDR1 is LNHDA, CDR2 SQIVND, per germline (reference sequence).

The chain has TRBV3-1 (or the pseudogene TRBV3-2) and TRBJ1-4; perhaps TRBD1 as D (6 bases). There are 15 residues in the CDR3. Trimming left V 4 bases short and J 7 bases short, with 16 bases between. Germline CDR1 and CDR2: LGHDT and YNNKEL (reference sequence). The CDR3 nucleotides read TGTGCCAGCAGCCCAGGGTCCGGGGGCCTTGAAAAACTGTTTTTT. Its protein is CASSPGSGGLEKLFF.

The rearrangement joins TRBV28 to TRBJ2-7; D uncertain. Germline loops: CDR1 MDHEN, CDR2 SYDVKM. The CDR3 consists of 17 residues. Trimming stripped 8 bases from V and 0 bases from J, with 23 bases between. CDR3 bases: TGTGCCAGCGATACGCCCGGCAGAACGGTCCCCTCCTACGAGCAGTACTTC. It translates to CASDTPGRTVPSYEQYF. Complete variable domain (other parts from reference TRBV28 and TRBJ2-7): DVKVTQSSRYLVKRTGEKVFLECVQDMDHENMFWYRQDPGLGLRLIYFSYDVKMKEKGDIPEGYSVSREKKERFSLILESASTNQTSMYLCASDTPGRTVPSYEQYFGPGTRLTVT.

In its sample, this clone was seen a few times. This rearrangement joins TRBV11-2 to TRBJ2-3; 9 positions agree with TRBD1. This CDR3 has 13 residues. Per the germline V gene, CDR1 is SGHAT and CDR2 is FQNNGV. With V trimmed by 4 bases and J by 5 bases, 1 base remained unmatched. The CDR3 DNA sequence: TGTGCCAGCAGCTCGGGACAGGGAGATACGCAGTATTTT. Its protein product is CASSSGQGDTQYF. The full variable domain, rest sourced from reference TRBV11-2 and TRBJ2-3, is EAGVAQSPRYKIIEKRQSVAFWCNPISGHATLYWYQQILGQGPKLLIQFQNNGVVDDSQLPKDRFSAERLKGVDSTLKIQPAKLEDSAVYLCASSSGQGDTQYFGPGTRLTVL.

This sequence joins TRBV27 and TRBJ2-3; the D gene is possibly TRBD1 (6 bases). From germline, CDR1 is MNHEY and CDR2 SMNVEV (reference sequence). With 3 bases removed from V and 0 bases from J, the gap between germline ends came to 7 bases. The CDR3 runs to 14 residues. The DNA of the CDR3 is TGTGCCAGCAGTTTTGGACAGAGCACAGATACGCAGTATTTT. Translating gives CASSFGQSTDTQYF.

In this sample, this clone turned up once. This chain uses TRBV19 with TRBJ1-1; the D is unclear. Trimming left V 5 bases short and J 1 base short, with 17 bases between. CDR3 length: 16 residues. Germline V CDR1 and CDR2: LNHDA, SQIVND (reference sequence). This CDR3 is CASSAILFLRNTEAFF. The CDR3 DNA follows: TGTGCCAGTAGTGCGATCTTATTTTTACGGAACACTGAAGCTTTCTTT.

The J gene is TRBJ2-1, the V gene TRBV4-1; TRBD2 aligns across 10 bases. The V gene end was trimmed by 0 bases and the J gene end by 9 bases; junction bases not matched to a gene: 8. The CDR3 sequence is 16 residues long. Germline CDR1 and CDR2: MGHRA and YSYEKL. The CDR3 protein is CASSQDRTSGTVEQFF. The CDR3 coding sequence is TGCGCCAGCAGCCAAGATAGAACTAGCGGGACGGTTGAGCAGTTCTTC.

There are a few counts of this clone. The same CDR3 arises from other DNA sequences in this sample as well. The rearrangement links TRBV27 to TRBJ1-1; D uncertain. The CDR3 is 13 amino acids. Germline V CDR1 and CDR2: MNHEY, SMNVEV (reference sequence). The ends were cut back, 2 bases at V and 3 bases at J, with 7 bases in the middle. Here the CDR3 reads CASSLAGYTEAFF. For the CDR3, the DNA is TGTGCCAGCAGTTTAGCGGGGTACACTGAAGCTTTCTTT.

The sample holds a few counts of this clone. V is TRBV2 and J is TRBJ2-2, with TRBD1 as a possible D gene (6 bases). V dropped 3 bases and J dropped 5 bases, with 13 bases sitting between them. The CDR3 loop spans 15 amino acids. The germline V gene has CDR1 SNHLY and CDR2 FYNNEI. Here the CDR3 reads CASSDWQGSTGELFF. CDR3 nucleotide sequence: TGTGCCAGCAGTGATTGGCAGGGGAGTACCGGGGAGCTGTTTTTT.

The chain has TRBV5-1 and TRBJ2-1, with a tentative D call TRBD1 (6 bases). Germline V gene data show CDR1 as SGHRS and CDR2 as YFSETQ. The CDR3 has 14 amino acids. The V end was cut by 0 bases, the J end by 10 bases, with 14 bases between. The chain's CDR3 is CASSLGWGPEEQFF. DNA of the CDR3: TGCGCCAGCAGCTTGGGATGGGGGCCGGAAGAGCAGTTCTTC. The full variable domain, in which reference TRBV5-1 and TRBJ2-1 provide the parts outside the CDR3, is KAGVTQTPRYLIKTRGQQVTLSCSPISGHRSVSWYQQTPGQGLQFLFEYFSETQRNKGNFPGRFSGRQFSNSRSEMNVSTLELGDSALYLCASSLGWGPEEQFFGPGTRLTVL.

This chain uses TRBV11-2 with TRBJ2-5; TRBD1 might be the D (5 bases). CDR3 size: 14 residues. CDR1 is SGHAT and CDR2 is FQNNGV in the germline V gene. Trimming took off 3 bases at V and 7 bases at J, with 15 bases between the two ends. CDR3 nucleotides: TGTGCCAGCAGCTTTTCGGCAGGGTCAGGGACCCAGTACTTC. Translation gives CASSFSAGSGTQYF.

The chain carries TRBV7-9 and TRBJ2-1; D possibly corresponds to TRBD2 (5 bases). The CDR3 is 13 amino acids. Germline V gene data show CDR1 as SEHNR and CDR2 as FQNEAQ (reference sequence). Between the trimmed V and J ends, which lost 3 bases and 9 bases, there was a span of 12 bases. For the CDR3, the DNA is TGTGCCAGCAGCTTCGTGCCTGAGGGTGAGCAGTTCTTC. This encodes CASSFVPEGEQFF.

The chain employs TRBV19 and TRBJ1-5; weak D call: TRBD1 (5 bases). CDR3 length: 13 amino acids. Germline CDR1 reads LNHDA; CDR2 reads SQIVND (reference sequence). Trimming took 7 bases from V and 6 from J, leaving 13 bases between them. CDR3 DNA: TGTGCCAGTATGGGGCCGAACGGTCAGCCCCAGCATTTT. Residues: CASMGPNGQPQHF.

This rearrangement joins TRBV18 to TRBJ1-6; D call uncertain. The length of the CDR3 is 14 residues. V lost 3 bases and J lost 6, with 9 bases in between. The germline gives CDR1 KGHSH, CDR2 LQKENI. The CDR3 DNA sequence: TGTGCCAGCTCACCGGCCCCAATTAATTCACCCCTCCACTTT. Its protein product is CASSPAPINSPLHF.

As to this clone: A read error may account for a junction end that differs from germline. This chain connects TRBV9 to TRBJ2-1, with TRBD1 matching over 8 bases. Germline CDR1 reads SGDLS; CDR2 reads YYNGEE. There are 15 residues in the CDR3. The CDR3 sequence is CASSTPGGSYNEQLF. CDR3 DNA: TGTGCCAGCAGCACCCCAGGGGGCTCCTACAATGAGCAGCTCTTC.

This clone appeared once. CDR3 nucleotides: TGTGCCAGCAGCCCTCATGGGAACACTGAAGCTTTCTTT. Its translation: CASSPHGNTEAFF. The chain couples TRBV7-3 to TRBJ1-1, with no clear D. CDR3 length: 13 residues. Germline V gives CDR1 SGHTA, CDR2 FQGTGA. The V end lost 5 bases, the J end lost 1 base, and 8 bases lay between the germline ends.